Below are 10 T cell receptor beta chains sequenced from a single sample in a study of T-cell memory formation after mild COVID-19. TCRdb fed the 5' RACE reads into MiXCR, producing one record per CDR3 protein. The table records about 81,000 distinct CDR3 sequences, 25% of them present only once. The sequenced sample consisted of PBMCs or a T cell subset sorted from them (not recorded which). The receptor source for this set is a man aged 18 to 30 who had mild COVID-19 (a few samples of this study predate the infection). Cell type and time point are not known.

The V and J genes are TRBV7-2 and TRBJ2-7; D is uncertain. V was trimmed by 4 bases and J by 3 bases, leaving 13 bases between them. CDR3 length equals 14 residues. Looked up from germline, CDR1 is SGHTA and CDR2 is FQGNSA. CDR3: CASSSRSTDYEQYF. The CDR3 nucleotides are TGTGCCAGCAGCTCACGGTCGACGGACTACGAGCAGTACTTC.

This clonotype was recorded a few times. The chain employs TRBV20-1 and TRBJ1-6, with D uncertain. The V end lost 3 bases, the J end lost 10 bases, and 16 bases lay between the germline ends. CDR1 is DFQATT and CDR2 is SNEGSKA in the germline V gene (reference sequence). CDR3 size: 14 residues. The DNA for the CDR3 is TGCAGTGCTAGCCCAGCGGGTTGGGGATCACCCCTCCACTTT. Its protein is CSASPAGWGSPLHF.

Only a few counts were recorded for this clonotype. DNA for the CDR3: TGCAGTGCTGGACTAGGCTACAATGAGCAGTTCTTC. Encoded protein: CSAGLGYNEQFF. The chain employs TRBV20-1 and TRBJ2-1, with 7 bases aligning to TRBD2. Germline V CDR1 and CDR2: DFQATT, SNEGSKA (reference sequence). CDR3 length: 12 residues. V lost 5 bases, J lost 3 bases, and 1 base stayed unmatched.

The V and J genes are TRBV6-6 and TRBJ2-3; no firm D call. The V gene lost 4 bases and the J gene lost 0 bases, with 11 bases spanning the gap. The germline V gene has CDR1 MNHNY and CDR2 SVGAGI (reference sequence). The CDR3 is 15 amino acids. The DNA for the CDR3 is TGTGCCAGCAGTTCAGATGGTTTTAGCACAGATACGCAGTATTTT. As protein: CASSSDGFSTDTQYF.

This clonotype showed up just a few times. The rearrangement joins TRBV11-2 to TRBJ1-6; 9 positions match TRBD1. Looked up from germline, CDR1 is SGHAT and CDR2 is FQNNGV. CDR3 length: 15 amino acids. V was pared by 7 bases and J by 9 bases, with 10 bases of the junction left unmatched. For the CDR3, the DNA is TGTGCCAGCAAAGGGGGACAGGGACATCTTTCACCCCTCCACTTT. It is translated as CASKGGQGHLSPLHF.

CDR3 in DNA: TGCGCCAGCAGCCAAGACGGGGACAGCAATGAGCAGTTCTTC. Amino acids: CASSQDGDSNEQFF. The V gene is TRBV4-3, the J gene TRBJ2-1, with 7 bases fitting TRBD1. Germline V gives CDR1 LGHNA, CDR2 YSLEER. The CDR3 consists of 14 residues. J lost 6 bases, V lost 0 bases, and 2 bases had no gene match.

This clonotype turned up a few times. This rearrangement joins TRBV29-1 to TRBJ2-7, with a tentative D call TRBD1 (5 bases). The germline gives CDR1 SQVTM, CDR2 ANQGSEA. The V and J ends lost 0 bases and 2 bases respectively, with 11 bases between them. The CDR3 contains 14 residues. DNA for the CDR3: TGCAGCGTTGAAGAATCGACAGAGACCTACGAGCAGTACTTC. Amino acids: CSVEESTETYEQYF.

J is TRBJ2-3 and V is TRBV6-2 or TRBV6-3, with 7 nucleotides matching TRBD2. CDR3 size: 14 residues. Trimming took 10 bases from V and 4 from J; bases not matched to a gene: 11. Germline V CDR1 and CDR2: MNHEY, SVGEGT. The CDR3 sequence is CAIGLAVLSDTQYF. The CDR3, as DNA: TGTGCCATCGGTCTAGCGGTGTTATCAGATACGCAGTATTTT.

This clonotype was seen more than once but under ten times. The chain has TRBV4-1 and TRBJ2-1; D is unresolved. Trimming pared 1 base from V and 3 bases from J, leaving 7 bases between. The CDR3 runs to 14 residues. Germline values: CDR1 MGHRA, CDR2 YSYEKL. CDR3 protein: CASSQAPSYNEQFF. CDR3 DNA sequence: TGCGCCAGCAGCCAAGCCCCTAGCTACAATGAGCAGTTCTTC.

This clonotype was picked up a small number of times. The V call is TRBV29-1, the J call TRBJ2-3; 7 bases map to TRBD1. Germline CDR1 and CDR2: SQVTM and ANQGSEA. The CDR3 is 15 residues long. V lost 3 bases and J lost 4; bases outside the gene matches: 10. The CDR3 DNA reads as TGCAGCGTTGAGGGGACAGCTTTAAGGGCAGATACGCAGTATTTT. This sequence encodes CSVEGTALRADTQYF.